One sample yielded the 14 T cell receptor beta chains listed below, sequenced in a study of blood T cell repertoires in COVID-19. Profiled with immunoSEQ multiplex PCR; TCRdb holds only in-frame clones, not every one. The data show about 420,000 clones, around 90% seen once. What was sequenced was peripheral blood. Every receptor here comes from a man aged 18 to 30 with COVID-19, enrolled during active disease.

The chain is built from TRBV5-6 and TRBJ2-3; D not resolved. Germline loops: CDR1 SGHDT, CDR2 YYEEEE. The CDR3 extends over 13 amino acids. The V gene lost 4 bases and the J gene lost 4 bases, with 10 bases spanning the gap. The CDR3 sequence is CASSPSSADTQYF. CDR3 bases: TGTGCCAGCAGCCCTTCATCGGCAGATACGCAGTATTTT.

This clone was observed once. The V gene is TRBV3-1 (or the pseudogene TRBV3-2), the J gene TRBJ2-2, with 12 bases aligning to TRBD2. Per germline, CDR1 LGHDT and CDR2 YNNKEL (reference sequence). This CDR3 has 18 amino acids. V trimming: 1 base; J trimming: 4 bases; junction bases outside the gene matches: 7. The CDR3 DNA reads TGTGCCAGCAGCCAAGGGCTAGCGGGGGGGCGTAGCACCGGGGAGCTGTTTTTT. This sequence encodes CASSQGLAGGRSTGELFF.

This chain joins TRBV7-9 and TRBJ1-4; perhaps TRBD1 as D (6 bases). Trimming left V 1 base short and J 12 bases short, with 12 bases between. From germline, CDR1 is SEHNR and CDR2 FQNEAQ (reference sequence). This CDR3 comprises 13 residues. This chain's CDR3 is CASSLVGAGELFF. CDR3 DNA: TGTGCCAGCAGCTTAGTTGGGGCAGGGGAACTGTTTTTT.

This chain's CDR3 is CASSRGGTDTQYF. CDR3 DNA sequence: TGTGCCAGCTCGCGGGGCGGCACAGATACGCAGTATTTT. The rearrangement links TRBV18 to TRBJ2-3; possibly TRBD2 for D (6 bases). The CDR3 contains 13 residues. Germline loops: CDR1 KGHSH, CDR2 LQKENI. The V gene lost 6 bases and the J gene lost 1 base, with 8 bases spanning the gap.

The CDR3 DNA reads as TGCGCCAGCAGCTTGCCCGGGAGGTTAGAAGAGACCCAGTACTTC. Translation: CASSLPGRLEETQYF. The chain carries TRBV5-1 and TRBJ2-5, with 7 bases lining up with TRBD2. V shed 1 base, J shed 3 bases, and the junction held 6 bases outside the gene matches. Germline-derived CDR1 and CDR2 are SGHRS and YFSETQ. The length of the CDR3 is 15 residues.

The chain combines TRBV24-1 with TRBJ2-3, with D perhaps matching TRBD2 (7 bases). Germline CDR1 and CDR2: KGHDR and SFDVKD. V was cut by 4 bases and J by 1 base, with 17 bases left in between. The CDR3 is made up of 17 amino acids. The CDR3 loop reads CATSDPVEGGGTDTQYF. Here the CDR3 DNA reads TGTGCCACCAGTGACCCTGTAGAGGGGGGGGGCACAGATACGCAGTATTTT.

The V call is TRBV7-8, the J call TRBJ2-7, with 10 bases lining up with TRBD2. CDR1 SGHVS and CDR2 FQNEAQ come from the germline V gene. This CDR3 region has 14 residues. Trimming removed 5 bases from V and 3 bases from J; junction bases left unmatched: 4. CDR3 DNA: TGTGCCAGCAGCCCTGGGACTAGCGACTACGAGCAGTACTTC. Translated: CASSPGTSDYEQYF.

The V and J genes are TRBV11-3 and TRBJ2-7, with a weak D call TRBD2 (5 bases). Deletions cut 5 bases from V and 7 bases from J, with 12 bases between. This CDR3 has 12 amino acids. Germline lookup yields CDR1 SGHNT and CDR2 YENEEA. The CDR3: CASSATRREQYF. The CDR3 nucleotides read TGTGCCAGCAGCGCCACTAGGAGAGAGCAGTACTTC.

V gene TRBV5-1 combines with J gene TRBJ2-7; TRBD2 agrees at 8 bases. The junction had 5 bases not matched to a gene; V was cut back by 0 bases and J by 3 bases. The length of the CDR3 is 15 residues. Germline V gives CDR1 SGHRS, CDR2 YFSETQ. For the CDR3, the DNA is TGCGCCAGCAGCTTGGTTGGAGCGGGAGACTACGAGCAGTACTTC. Translation gives CASSLVGAGDYEQYF.

The sample holds one count of this clone. V is TRBV18 and J is TRBJ2-3, with D hard to call. Germline V lookup: CDR1 KGHSH, CDR2 LQKENI. V lost 7 bases and J lost 2, with 10 bases in between. The CDR3 length is 13 residues. The CDR3 loop is CASCAGSTDTQYF. CDR3 DNA: TGTGCCAGCTGCGCCGGGTCCACAGATACGCAGTATTTT.

A note on this clone: Other nucleotide sequences in the sample specify the same CDR3. The J gene is TRBJ2-1, the V gene TRBV7-8; D unresolved. Germline V gives CDR1 SGHVS, CDR2 FQNEAQ. The CDR3 covers 13 residues. V lost 1 base and J lost 5, with 6 bases in between. The CDR3 reads CASSLGLNNEQFF. Written as DNA, the CDR3 is TGTGCCAGCAGCTTAGGGCTGAACAATGAGCAGTTCTTC.

V and J are TRBV27 and TRBJ2-3; the D gene is possibly TRBD2 (5 bases). V lost 3 bases to trimming and J lost 3 bases, with 10 bases between them. The germline gives CDR1 MNHEY, CDR2 SMNVEV (reference sequence). The CDR3 consists of 14 residues. DNA of the CDR3: TGTGCCAGCAGTTTCTCGCGGACTACAGATACGCAGTATTTT. Its protein product is CASSFSRTTDTQYF.

This sequence joins TRBV5-5 and TRBJ2-2, with 9 positions matching TRBD1. J was trimmed by 5 bases and V by 2 bases; bases with no gene match: 16. Germline V CDR1 and CDR2: SGHKS, YYEKEE (reference sequence). The CDR3 consists of 19 residues. CDR3: CASSFWDRARGRVTGELFF. The CDR3 nucleotides are TGTGCCAGCAGCTTTTGGGACAGGGCCCGCGGGAGAGTAACCGGGGAGCTGTTTTTT.

The chain couples TRBV7-2 to TRBJ2-1, with 10 positions matching TRBD2. J lost 7 bases, V lost 7 bases, and 10 bases had no gene match. Looked up from germline, CDR1 is SGHTA and CDR2 is FQGNSA. The CDR3 extends over 15 amino acids. CDR3 sequence reads: CASTVPGLAINEQFF. In nucleotides, the CDR3 is TGTGCCAGCACCGTGCCGGGACTAGCGATAAATGAGCAGTTCTTC.